A selection of T cell receptor beta chains follows, all from one sample in a study of blood T cell repertoires in COVID-19. Assay: immunoSEQ multiplex PCR; the TCRdb copy retains only in-frame clones and omits some. The sample contains around 430,000 clones, approximately 87% of which appear only once. Sequencing used PBMCs or T cells enriched from blood (not recorded which). Receptors originate from a woman aged 50 to 60 who had recovered from COVID-19. The CDR3 runs from the conserved cysteine through the conserved F or W. The D gene is left open where the match is weak. Not all rows give a size; the values are once, few, many and, for expanded clones, a class.

CASSQQDRFVSPLHF | TGTGCCAGCAGCCAACAGGACAGGTTTGTTTCACCCCTCCACTTT | TRBD1 | TRBJ1-6 | TRBV3-1/TRBV3-2 | NA
CASSYDISNYGYTF | TGTGCCAGCAGTTACGACATATCTAACTATGGCTACACCTTC | NA | TRBJ1-2 | TRBV28 | NA
CASSLESSYEQYF | TGTGCCAGCAGCTTGGAGAGCTCCTACGAGCAGTACTTC | NA | TRBJ2-7 | TRBV7-2 | NA
CASRQRALSGNTIYF | TGTGCCAGCAGGCAGAGGGCCCTCTCTGGAAACACCATATATTTT | NA | TRBJ1-3 | TRBV28 | once
CAWSVGTGDYEQYF | TGTGCCTGGAGTGTGGGGACAGGTGACTACGAGCAGTACTTC | TRBD1 | TRBJ2-7 | TRBV30 | NA
CASSLAGGNYGYTF | TGCGCCAGCAGCTTGGCGGGAGGGAACTATGGCTACACCTTC | NA | TRBJ1-2 | TRBV5-1 | NA
CSPFQGNEQYF | TGCTCCCCATTTCAGGGGAACGAGCAGTACTTC | NA | TRBJ2-7 | TRBV20-1 | NA
CASSLDRGTSGNTIYF | TGTGCCAGCAGCTTAGATCGGGGGACCTCTGGAAACACCATATATTTT | NA | TRBJ1-3 | TRBV7-6 | NA
CASSLESASGGAYEQYF | TGTGCCAGCAGCTTAGAATCCGCTAGCGGGGGGGCATACGAGCAGTACTTC | TRBD2 | TRBJ2-7 | TRBV7-2 | once
CATTIRGGREKLFF | TGTGCCACGACCATCAGGGGTGGCAGGGAAAAACTGTTTTTT | NA | TRBJ1-4 | TRBV5-4 | few
CASSLGVGEFF | TGTGCCAGCAGCTTAGGTGTCGGGGAGTTCTTC | NA | TRBJ2-1 | TRBV7-9 | NA
CASGLDMWGKRETQYF | TGTGCTAGTGGCTTGGACATGTGGGGAAAGCGGGAGACCCAGTACTTC | NA | TRBJ2-5 | TRBV12-5 | NA
CASRPRMGGSSSYNEQFF | TGTGCCAGCAGACCACGCATGGGGGGAAGTAGCTCCTACAATGAGCAGTTCTTC | NA | TRBJ2-1 | TRBV2 | NA
CASSLLPGGINSNQPQHF | TGCGCCAGCAGCTTGTTACCGGGAGGAATTAATAGCAATCAGCCCCAGCATTTT | NA | TRBJ1-5 | TRBV5-1 | few
CASSRNSGTGFGYTF | TGTGCCAGCAGCCGAAACTCCGGGACAGGGTTTGGCTACACCTTC | TRBD1 | TRBJ1-2 | TRBV6-5 | NA
CASSDRVYGYTF | TGTGCCAGTAGTGACCGGGTCTATGGCTACACCTTC | NA | TRBJ1-2 | TRBV19 | NA
CASSSGTSYEQYF | TGTGCCAGCAGTAGCGGGACTTCCTACGAGCAGTACTTC | TRBD2 | TRBJ2-7 | TRBV2 | NA
CASSFQGINTDTQYF | TGCGCCAGCAGCTTCCAGGGAATCAACACAGATACGCAGTATTTT | NA | TRBJ2-3 | TRBV5-1 | NA
CASSSWTPRGSPLHF | TGTGCCAGCAGCTCCTGGACGCCCAGGGGTTCACCCCTCCACTTT | NA | TRBJ1-6 | TRBV5-5 | NA
CASSGTGAGTNYGYTF | TGTGCCAGCAGTGGGACAGGGGCTGGGACTAACTATGGCTACACCTTC | TRBD1 | TRBJ1-2 | TRBV6-1 | NA
CASSLSRGLGTEAFF | TGTGCCAGCAGTTTATCGCGGGGGCTGGGCACTGAAGCTTTCTTT | NA | TRBJ1-1 | TRBV28 | NA
CASSVGGHGTDTQYF | TGTGCCAGCAGCGTAGGAGGACATGGCACAGATACGCAGTATTTT | NA | TRBJ2-3 | TRBV9 | NA
CASSRAGGQETQYF | TGTGCCAGCAGCCGAGCGGGGGGGCAAGAGACCCAGTACTTC | TRBD2 | TRBJ2-5 | TRBV7-6 | NA
CAWSKGSGVENEQFF | TGTGCCTGGTCCAAGGGTAGCGGGGTCGAGAATGAGCAGTTCTTC | TRBD2 | TRBJ2-1 | TRBV30 | NA
CASSLAPAGLATDTQYF | TGTGCCAGCAGCTTAGCACCAGCGGGGCTCGCCACAGATACGCAGTATTTT | TRBD2 | TRBJ2-3 | TRBV7-2 | once
CASSVGGVTDTQYF | TGTGCCAGCAGCGTAGGGGGGGTCACAGATACGCAGTATTTT | NA | TRBJ2-3 | TRBV7-2 | NA
CASRKLAGVNTGELFF | TGTGCCAGCAGAAAATTAGCGGGTGTAAACACCGGGGAGCTGTTTTTT | TRBD2 | TRBJ2-2 | TRBV27 | NA
CATPHPGTGEFF | TGTGCCACTCCCCACCCCGGGACAGGGGAGTTCTTC | TRBD1 | TRBJ2-1 | TRBV7-9 | NA
CASSSQTGVSYGYTF | TGTGCCAGCAGCAGCCAAACAGGGGTGTCCTATGGCTACACCTTC | TRBD1 | TRBJ1-2 | TRBV7-2 | NA
CASSLYLNTQYF | TGTGCCAGCAGCCTCTACTTGAATACGCAGTATTTT | NA | TRBJ2-3 | TRBV6-2/TRBV6-3 | NA
CASSLYTNTEAFF | TGCGCCAGCAGCTTGTACACGAACACTGAAGCTTTCTTT | NA | TRBJ1-1 | TRBV5-1 | NA
CASLGGGGVGTQYF | TGTGCCAGCCTAGGCGGGGGGGGAGTGGGAACCCAGTACTTC | TRBD2 | TRBJ2-5 | TRBV11-2 | NA
CASGQGAHQPQHF | TGTGCCAGCGGACAGGGGGCGCATCAGCCCCAGCATTTT | TRBD1 | TRBJ1-5 | TRBV28 | NA
CASSLTLNTEAFF | TGTGCCAGCAGCTTAACACTGAACACTGAAGCTTTCTTT | NA | TRBJ1-1 | TRBV5-8 | NA
CASSLVGRGAYEQYF | TGCGCCAGCAGCTTGGTCGGCAGAGGCGCCTACGAGCAGTACTTC | NA | TRBJ2-7 | TRBV5-1 | few
CASSSVGQGAQETQYF | TGTGCCAGCAGCTCCGTCGGACAGGGGGCACAGGAGACCCAGTACTTC | TRBD1 | TRBJ2-5 | TRBV5-4 | NA
CASSLRLTNEQFF | TGTGCCAGCAGCTTGCGACTGACTAATGAGCAGTTCTTC | NA | TRBJ2-1 | TRBV5-8 | few
CASTLGQRNTEAFF | TGTGCCAGCACGTTGGGACAGCGGAACACTGAAGCTTTCTTT | TRBD1 | TRBJ1-1 | TRBV11-2 | NA
CASRLAAAKNIQYF | TGTGCCAGTAGACTAGCTGCCGCCAAAAACATTCAGTACTTC | NA | TRBJ2-4 | TRBV19 | NA
CASSGRGGNTGELFF | TGTGCCAGCAGCGGAAGGGGGGGAAACACCGGGGAGCTGTTTTTT | NA | TRBJ2-2 | TRBV9 | NA
CASSFFETDTQYF | TGTGCCAGCAGCTTTTTTGAGACAGATACGCAGTATTTT | NA | TRBJ2-3 | TRBV11-2 | NA
CASSLTGAGANVLTF | TGTGCCAGCAGCTTAACAGGGGCTGGGGCCAACGTCCTGACTTTC | NA | TRBJ2-6 | TRBV7-3 | NA
CASRNRGSHNEQFF | TGTGCCAGCCGAAACAGGGGGTCACACAATGAGCAGTTCTTC | TRBD1 | TRBJ2-1 | TRBV2 | NA
CASSEYFGGGTTDTQYF | TGTGCCAGCAGTGAATATTTTGGCGGGGGGACGACAGATACGCAGTATTTT | TRBD2 | TRBJ2-3 | TRBV25-1 | NA
CAWSVQPRQGREQYF | TGTGCCTGGAGTGTACAACCTAGGCAGGGGCGAGAGCAGTACTTC | NA | TRBJ2-7 | TRBV30 | once
CASSFVGSPQANEAFF | TGCGCCAGCAGCTTCGTCGGGTCCCCGCAAGCCAATGAAGCTTTCTTT | NA | TRBJ1-1 | TRBV5-1 | NA
CASSGEYEQYF | TGTGCCAGCAGTGGGGAGTACGAGCAGTACTTC | NA | TRBJ2-7 | TRBV2 | NA
CASSILPASGSYNEQFF | TGTGCCAGCAGTATTCTACCGGCTAGCGGGAGTTACAATGAGCAGTTCTTC | TRBD2 | TRBJ2-1 | TRBV28 | once
CASSVSGVGREAFF | TGTGCCAGCAGTGTTTCAGGCGTGGGTCGGGAAGCTTTCTTT | NA | TRBJ1-1 | TRBV2 | NA
CASSFGTSGIGEQFF | TGTGCCAGCAGCTTCGGGACTAGCGGGATTGGTGAGCAGTTCTTC | TRBD2 | TRBJ2-1 | TRBV11-2 | NA
CASSQDPGQLYSNQPQHF | TGCGCCAGCAGCCAAGATCCGGGACAGTTGTATAGCAATCAGCCCCAGCATTTT | TRBD1 | TRBJ1-5 | TRBV4-1 | few
CASSSGQAAVSIYF | TGTGCCAGCAGCTCCGGACAGGCGGCAGTCTCCATATATTTT | TRBD1 | TRBJ1-3 | TRBV28 | once
CASRGTSGEQFF | TGTGCCAGCAGGGGGACTAGCGGTGAGCAGTTCTTC | TRBD2 | TRBJ2-1 | TRBV12-3/TRBV12-4 | few